This T cell receptor (beta chain) was observed in a study of blood T cells in healthy people across ages. Findings and caveats of the study: Age showed a roughly linear inverse relationship with TCR beta diversity per million T cells.

It was with a sample-barcoded 5' primer and a J-beta primer mix that a second PCR of roughly 7 to 12 cycles was run. A template-switch adaptor with 12 random nucleotides tagged each cDNA molecule. TCRdb re-analysed the 5' RACE reads in MiXCR, keeping a single row per CDR3 protein. The sample has over 500,000 distinct CDR3 sequences, roughly half seen once. Each sample had at least 6 million PBMCs isolated. Concerning this clonotype itself: Antigen specificity is unknown.

Germline CDR1 SQVTM, CDR2 ANQGSEA. The CDR3 has 13 residues. The specimen was blood. The clonotype comes from a woman aged 80 or over in good health. The rearrangement links TRBV29-1 to TRBJ2-4, with a possible D match to TRBD2 (5 bases). The J call may be mistaken, given a closer DNA end match to TRBJ2-5. CDR3 nucleotides: TGCAGCGTTGGCGGAGGTTCGGCAGAGACCCAGTACTTC. This translates into CSVGGGSAETQYF.